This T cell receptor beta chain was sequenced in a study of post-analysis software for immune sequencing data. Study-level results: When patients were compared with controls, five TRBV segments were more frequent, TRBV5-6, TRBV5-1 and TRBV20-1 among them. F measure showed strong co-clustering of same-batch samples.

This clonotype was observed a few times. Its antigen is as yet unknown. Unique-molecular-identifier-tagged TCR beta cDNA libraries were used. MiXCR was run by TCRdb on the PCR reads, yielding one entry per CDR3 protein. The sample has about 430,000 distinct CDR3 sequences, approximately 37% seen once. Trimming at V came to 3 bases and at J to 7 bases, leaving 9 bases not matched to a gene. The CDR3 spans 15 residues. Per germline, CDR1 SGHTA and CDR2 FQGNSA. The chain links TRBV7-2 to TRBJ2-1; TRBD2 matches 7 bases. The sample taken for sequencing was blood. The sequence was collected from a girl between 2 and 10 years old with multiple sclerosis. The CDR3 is CASSFPGGRINEQFF. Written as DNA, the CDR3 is TGTGCCAGCAGCTTCCCCGGCGGGAGAATTAATGAGCAGTTCTTC.